These 27 T cell receptor beta chains were sequenced from one sample in a study of T-cell reconstitution after alpha-beta-depleted transplantation in children. A library of TCRbeta sequences, prepared with unique molecular identifiers, was generated. Each CDR3 protein gets one entry after TCRdb re-called the PCR reads with MiXCR. Altogether 65,000 to 85,000 distinct CDR3 sequences are present, around 9.9% being singletons, with the ten largest covering approximately 13%. Source: PBMCs, taken before TCRalphabeta/CD19-depleted stem cell transplant. The source of these receptors is a boy under 18 with acute myeloid leukemia, due to receive a stem cell transplant.

This clonotype was found many times. This rearrangement joins TRBV7-9 to TRBJ1-1; no reliable D call. V was clipped by 0 bases and J by 1 base, with 9 bases between them. Germline loops: CDR1 SEHNR, CDR2 FQNEAQ (reference sequence). The CDR3 spans 15 residues. Here the CDR3 DNA reads TGTGCCAGCAGCTTAGCCGGACCGGAGAACACTGAAGCTTTCTTT. This gives the protein CASSLAGPENTEAFF.

In this sample, this clonotype turned up many times. For the CDR3, the DNA is TGCAGTGCTAGAGTTTCCGGGGGAGGCGGTGAGCAGTTCTTC. Translation gives CSARVSGGGGEQFF. The chain carries TRBV20-1 and TRBJ2-1; D may be TRBD2 (6 bases). The CDR3 is made up of 14 amino acids. V dropped 1 base and J dropped 9 bases, with 16 bases sitting between them. Germline V CDR1 and CDR2: DFQATT, SNEGSKA (reference sequence).

Many counts were recorded for this clonotype. The chain carries TRBV7-2 and TRBJ1-2; 7 bases map to TRBD1. Per the germline V gene, CDR1 is SGHTA and CDR2 is FQGNSA. J lost 8 bases, V lost 5 bases, and 14 bases had no gene match. The CDR3 runs to 15 residues. The CDR3 spells CASSPGGRGIGGYTF. The CDR3 nucleotides read TGTGCCAGCAGCCCCGGGGGCAGGGGGATTGGCGGCTACACCTTC.

By proportion, this clonotype is medium-sized. The rearrangement uses TRBV9 and TRBJ1-6; possibly TRBD1 for D (5 bases). Germline V CDR1 and CDR2: SGDLS, YYNGEE. Trimming removed 0 bases from V and 10 bases from J, with 17 bases in between. This CDR3 has 16 amino acids. The CDR3 sequence: CASSVGGSGSESPLHF. The CDR3 DNA follows: TGTGCCAGCAGCGTAGGTGGGTCAGGGTCTGAGTCACCCCTCCACTTT.

This clonotype has a count of ten or more. The V call is TRBV15, the J call TRBJ2-7; TRBD1 aligns across 9 bases. Germline trimming cut 3 bases from V and 2 bases from J; bases unmatched to any gene: 5. This CDR3 is built from 15 residues. Germline V lookup: CDR1 LNHNV, CDR2 YYDKDF (reference sequence). The CDR3 DNA follows: TGTGCCACCAGCAGCTCCGGGACAGGGACCTACGAGCAGTACTTC. Translating it yields CATSSSGTGTYEQYF.

This clonotype was seen ten or more times. The V and J genes are TRBV20-1 and TRBJ1-1; perhaps TRBD1 as D (6 bases). This CDR3 has 14 residues. With 3 bases removed from V and 1 base from J, the gap between germline ends came to 12 bases. In germline, CDR1 is DFQATT, CDR2 SNEGSKA (reference sequence). Here the CDR3 reads CSASGTGWNTEAFF. As DNA, the CDR3 is TGCAGTGCTAGTGGTACAGGGTGGAACACTGAAGCTTTCTTT.

The gene calls are TRBV6-6 and TRBJ2-3; TRBD2 might be the D (5 bases). V dropped 3 bases and J dropped 5 bases, with 18 bases sitting between them. Germline CDR1 is MNHNY and CDR2 is SVGAGI (reference sequence). This CDR3 spans 16 amino acids. CDR3: CASSYIDSGLGDTQYF. CDR3 nucleotide sequence: TGTGCCAGCAGTTATATTGATTCGGGGTTGGGAGATACGCAGTATTTT.

The J gene is TRBJ1-1, the V gene TRBV7-2; the D is unclear. The germline CDR1 and CDR2 sequences are SGHTA and FQGNSA. There are 12 residues in the CDR3. V shed 3 bases and J shed 8 bases, with 10 bases lying between them. CDR3 nucleotide sequence: TGTGCCAGCAGCTTCGGACGGACGGAAGCTTTCTTT. Protein: CASSFGRTEAFF.

This clonotype appeared a few times. The V and J genes are TRBV23-1 and TRBJ1-2; D is possibly TRBD1 (5 bases). TRBV23-1 is an open reading frame, and its role is uncertain. Trimming left V 3 bases short and J 4 bases short, with 15 bases between. This CDR3 comprises 15 residues. For the CDR3, the DNA is TGCGCCAGCAGTCAGCCAGGTGACAGAGGCTATGGCTACACCTTC. This encodes CASSQPGDRGYGYTF.

This clonotype has at least ten counts. V gene TRBV29-1 combines with J gene TRBJ1-1; no firm D call. This CDR3 spans 15 amino acids. The V gene lost 2 bases and the J gene lost 4 bases, with 17 bases spanning the gap. CDR1 is SQVTM, CDR2 ANQGSEA, per germline. The CDR3 sequence is CSVEIKRGGSTEAFF. The CDR3 DNA is TGCAGCGTTGAAATAAAGCGGGGTGGAAGCACTGAAGCTTTCTTT.

This clonotype appeared many times. The J gene is TRBJ2-7, the V gene TRBV4-3; tentative D call: TRBD1 (5 bases). The CDR3 length is 13 residues. In germline, CDR1 is LGHNA, CDR2 YSLEER. Trimming removed 0 bases at V and 4 bases at J, with 7 bases between. The chain's CDR3 is CASSQEAGYEQYF. In nucleotides, the CDR3 is TGCGCCAGCAGCCAAGAAGCAGGGTACGAGCAGTACTTC.

There are many counts of this clonotype. V usage is TRBV28 and J usage is TRBJ1-5, with D possibly being TRBD1 (5 bases). Germline V gene lookup returns CDR1 MDHEN and CDR2 SYDVKM. This CDR3 spans 15 amino acids. V dropped 5 bases and J dropped 2 bases, with 13 bases sitting between them. The CDR3 nucleotides are TGTGCCAGCAGTCCGGGGGAGGTCCGCAATCAGCCCCAGCATTTT. It codes for CASSPGEVRNQPQHF.

This clonotype was seen ten or more times. V is TRBV10-3 and J is TRBJ2-7, with D possibly being TRBD1 or TRBD2 (5 bases each). CDR1 ENHRY and CDR2 SYGVKD come from the germline V gene. The CDR3 length is 14 residues. Trimming left V 4 bases short and J 2 bases short, with 12 bases between. The CDR3 sequence: CAISGGKVPYEQYF. CDR3 nucleotide sequence: TGTGCCATCAGTGGGGGGAAGGTCCCCTACGAGCAGTACTTC.

In this sample, this clonotype turned up many times. This chain joins TRBV25-1 and TRBJ2-7; 7 bases line up with TRBD2. The CDR3 contains 13 residues. Unmatched junction bases numbered 9, after V lost 9 bases and J lost 4 bases. Germline lookup yields CDR1 MGHDK and CDR2 SYGVNS. CDR3 amino acids: CASGVAGGYEQYF. CDR3 sequence (DNA): TGTGCCAGTGGAGTAGCGGGTGGTTACGAGCAGTACTTC.

The rearrangement joins TRBV6-5 to TRBJ1-1, with D maybe TRBD1 (5 bases). Germline CDR1 is MNHEY and CDR2 is SVGAGI. The ends were cut back, 4 bases at V and 8 bases at J, with 23 bases in the middle. The CDR3 totals 16 residues. CDR3 DNA sequence: TGTGCCAGCAGTTTTACCGGTGCTGGGACGCGCGGGGAAGCTTTCTTT. This sequence encodes CASSFTGAGTRGEAFF.

This clonotype was seen many times. V usage is TRBV29-1 and J usage is TRBJ2-5; D gene ambiguous. Germline V gene data show CDR1 as SQVTM and CDR2 as ANQGSEA. The CDR3 is made up of 13 amino acids. The V and J ends lost 4 bases and 0 bases respectively, with 9 bases between them. Written as DNA, the CDR3 is TGCAGCGTTGCGGCCGCGTACCAAGAGACCCAGTACTTC. It yields the protein CSVAAAYQETQYF.

The sample holds many counts of this clonotype. J is TRBJ2-3 and V is TRBV4-2; possibly TRBD2 for D (6 bases). CDR1 is LGHNA and CDR2 is YNFKEQ in the germline V gene. V lost 4 bases, J lost 3 bases, and 20 bases lay in between. The CDR3 has 17 amino acids. CDR3 nucleotides: TGTGCCAGCAGCCGATCTTTACCCGGGACTGGAACAGATACGCAGTATTTT. Protein product: CASSRSLPGTGTDTQYF.

CDR3 region: CASSRTSGPSYEQYF. CDR3 nucleotide sequence: TGTGCCAGCAGTCGCACTAGCGGGCCCAGCTACGAGCAGTACTTC. This rearrangement joins TRBV6-1 to TRBJ2-7, with 9 bases aligning to TRBD2. The germline gives CDR1 MNHNS, CDR2 SASEGT. The CDR3 extends over 15 amino acids. V dropped 5 bases and J dropped 3; count of bases not matched to a gene: 8.

The rearrangement links TRBV6-1 to TRBJ1-2; TRBD1 is a possible D gene (5 bases). Per germline, CDR1 MNHNS and CDR2 SASEGT. V was trimmed by 6 bases and J by 7 bases, leaving 18 bases between them. This CDR3 comprises 14 residues. The CDR3 DNA follows: TGTGCCAGCAGCCAGAGGCAGGGCCGTGCTGGCTACACCTTC. Translated: CASSQRQGRAGYTF.

This clonotype was seen many times. This sequence joins TRBV20-1 and TRBJ2-7; D is perhaps TRBD2 (6 bases). This CDR3 spans 13 amino acids. Germline-derived CDR1 and CDR2 are DFQATT and SNEGSKA (reference sequence). V was clipped by 5 bases and J by 4 bases, with 15 bases between them. The CDR3 nucleotides are TGCAGTGCTTCGGACGTGGGGGGATACGAGCAGTACTTC. Residues: CSASDVGGYEQYF.

This clonotype has a count of ten or more. The V call is TRBV20-1, the J call TRBJ2-1; a possible D gene is TRBD1 (5 bases). V gave up 7 bases and J gave up 2 bases, with 21 bases separating them. The CDR3 length is 16 residues. CDR1 and CDR2 from the germline V gene are DFQATT and SNEGSKA (reference sequence). CDR3 coding DNA: TGCAGTGTTGGAAGGTTGGTAAAGGGGACCTACAATGAGCAGTTCTTC. Translation gives CSVGRLVKGTYNEQFF.

This clonotype was picked up many times. The chain couples TRBV6-5 to TRBJ1-2, with D maybe TRBD1 (5 bases). Trimming removed 6 bases at V and 3 bases at J, with 14 bases between. CDR3 length equals 14 residues. Germline V gene data show CDR1 as MNHEY and CDR2 as SVGAGI. The CDR3 nucleotides are TGTGCCAGCAGAAACACTGACAGATACTATGGCTACACCTTC. Its translation: CASRNTDRYYGYTF.

This clonotype occurred many times. This chain connects TRBV2 to TRBJ2-2; D remains ambiguous. V lost 2 bases to trimming and J lost 5 bases, with 12 bases between them. Germline values: CDR1 SNHLY, CDR2 FYNNEI. This CDR3 has 15 residues. This CDR3 reads CASSELRVWTGELFF. As DNA, the CDR3 is TGTGCCAGCAGTGAACTCCGGGTCTGGACCGGGGAGCTGTTTTTT.

The sample holds many counts of this clonotype. The chain links TRBV5-1 to TRBJ2-2, with D possibly TRBD2 on 7 matching bases. Germline lookup yields CDR1 SGHRS and CDR2 YFSETQ. Trimming took 7 bases from V and 3 from J, leaving 13 bases between them. The CDR3 covers 14 residues. The chain's CDR3 is CASQGGGYTGELFF. CDR3 bases: TGCGCCAGCCAGGGCGGGGGCTACACCGGGGAGCTGTTTTTT.

This clonotype was seen ten or more times. The rearrangement joins TRBV4-2 to TRBJ2-2; 8 bases align to TRBD2. With V trimmed by 1 base and J by 5 bases, 6 bases remained unmatched. The V gene's germline CDR1 is LGHNA and CDR2 YNFKEQ. The CDR3 loop spans 16 amino acids. CDR3 amino acids: CASSQALGGRTGELFF. CDR3 coding DNA: TGTGCCAGCAGCCAAGCACTCGGCGGGAGGACCGGGGAGCTGTTTTTT.

This clonotype has at least ten counts. This sequence joins TRBV12-3 or TRBV12-4 and TRBJ2-7; TRBD2 matches at 7 bases. Trimming took 8 bases from V and 2 from J; bases not matched to a gene: 6. The CDR3 has 13 amino acids. CDR3 sequence reads: CASCRGGPYEQYF. CDR3 DNA sequence: TGTGCCAGCTGTCGGGGAGGGCCCTACGAGCAGTACTTC.

At least ten counts were recorded for this clonotype. This chain uses TRBV7-9 with TRBJ2-3; no clear D gene. CDR3 length equals 11 residues. Germline CDR1 reads SEHNR; CDR2 reads FQNEAQ (reference sequence). The V end was cut by 4 bases, the J end by 4 bases, with 3 bases between. CDR3 coding DNA: TGTGCCAGCAGCTGGTCAGATACGCAGTATTTT. Translated: CASSWSDTQYF.